Following are 18 T cell receptor beta chains from one sample sequenced in a study of T cell responses to AZD1222 COVID-19 vaccine. The method was immunoSEQ multiplex PCR; TCRdb's version includes in-frame clones alone and lacks a portion of them. Here the sample spans some 150,000 clones, about 86% being singletons. Sequenced here: peripheral blood, sampled 28 days after the second AZD1222 dose. Receptors were obtained from an adult who received the AZD1222 COVID-19 vaccine.

The CDR3 region has the DNA TGTGCCAGCAGTTGGGCCAGGGGCTCTGGAAACACCATATATTTT. Protein product: CASSWARGSGNTIYF. V is TRBV27 and J is TRBJ1-3, with D possibly being TRBD1 (6 bases). Trimming removed 4 bases at V and 0 bases at J, with 10 bases between. The CDR3 consists of 15 residues. Germline V gene data show CDR1 as MNHEY and CDR2 as SMNVEV (reference sequence).

This clone was found a few times. The genes are TRBV9 and TRBJ1-3, with D unclear. Germline V gene sequence: CDR1 SGDLS, CDR2 YYNGEE. Between the trimmed V and J ends, which lost 0 bases and 3 bases, there was a span of 10 bases. This CDR3 has 15 residues. In nucleotides, the CDR3 is TGTGCCAGCAGCGTAGATGTTGGTGGTGGAAACACCATATATTTT. Translating it yields CASSVDVGGGNTIYF.

The rearrangement links TRBV5-1 to TRBJ2-7; D may be TRBD1 (5 bases). The CDR3 is 16 amino acids. Looked up from germline, CDR1 is SGHRS and CDR2 is YFSETQ. Between the trimmed V and J ends, which lost 0 bases and 2 bases, there was a span of 15 bases. CDR3 DNA: TGCGCCAGCAGCTTGGGCCCCCGTCAGGGCGCCTACGAGCAGTACTTC. Residues: CASSLGPRQGAYEQYF.

The J gene is TRBJ1-2, the V gene TRBV14; D unresolved. The V end lost 4 bases, the J end lost 4 bases, and 13 bases lay between the germline ends. Germline V gene sequence: CDR1 SGHDN, CDR2 FVKESK. The CDR3 consists of 14 residues. CDR3 DNA: TGTGCCAGCAGCCTCATAATGGGAACCTATGGCTACACCTTC. The encoded protein is CASSLIMGTYGYTF. Full variable domain (rest looked up from reference TRBV14 and TRBJ1-2): EAGVTQFPSHSVIEKGQTVTLRCDPISGHDNLYWYRRVMGKEIKFLLHFVKESKQDESGMPNNRFLAERTGGTYSTLKVQPAELEDSGVYFCASSLIMGTYGYTFGSGTRLTVV.

The rearrangement uses TRBV5-1 and TRBJ2-1; D is uncertain. Germline loops: CDR1 SGHRS, CDR2 YFSETQ. The germline V and J ends were trimmed by 1 base and 7 bases, with 9 bases remaining between them. CDR3 length: 13 residues. This CDR3 reads CASSLFVENEQFF. CDR3 coding DNA: TGCGCCAGCAGCTTGTTTGTTGAGAATGAGCAGTTCTTC.

This clone was picked up one time. The chain combines TRBV13 with TRBJ1-5; a weak D match, TRBD1 (5 bases). CDR1 is PRHDT, CDR2 FYEKMQ, per germline (reference sequence). The germline V and J ends were trimmed by 5 bases and 0 bases, with 11 bases remaining between them. This CDR3 has 15 amino acids. The CDR3 region is CASSLRGSSNQPQHF. CDR3 DNA sequence: TGTGCCAGCAGCCTACGGGGGTCTAGCAATCAGCCCCAGCATTTT.

Worth noting for this clone: Different DNA sequences within this sample yield the same CDR3. This chain joins TRBV28 and TRBJ2-5, with D tentatively TRBD2 (7 bases). The CDR3 is 14 amino acids. With 6 bases removed from V and 7 bases from J, the gap between germline ends came to 18 bases. CDR1 and CDR2 (germline): MDHEN, SYDVKM. CDR3 sequence reads: CASSLPGGRGTQYF. The DNA for the CDR3 is TGTGCCAGCAGCCTCCCCGGGGGGCGGGGGACCCAGTACTTC.

The chain links TRBV15 to TRBJ2-1; 7 bases align to TRBD1. CDR3 length equals 16 residues. Germline assignment: CDR1 LNHNV and CDR2 YYDKDF (reference sequence). V gave up 0 bases and J gave up 6 bases; unmatched junction bases: 8. The CDR3 DNA is TGTGCCACCAGCAGAGAACGACAGGGAAAAGGCAATGAGCAGTTCTTC. It yields the protein CATSRERQGKGNEQFF.

This clone was seen once. One end of the junction is discordant with germline, which a read error may explain. The J gene is TRBJ1-2, the V gene TRBV19; no definite D call. Per the germline V gene, CDR1 is LNHDA and CDR2 is SQIVND (reference sequence). CDR3 length: 12 residues. The CDR3 reads CASRIGRDGYTF. The CDR3 DNA sequence: TGTGCCAGTAGGATAGGAAGGGATGGCTACACCTTC. Filled out from reference TRBV19 and TRBJ1-2, the complete variable domain reads DGGITQSPKYLFRKEGQNVTLSCEQNLNHDAMYWYRQDPGQGLRLIYYSQIVNDFQKGDIAEGYSVSREKKESFPLTVTSAQKNPTAFYLCASRIGRDGYTFGSGTRLTVV.

The rearrangement uses TRBV15 and TRBJ2-5, with D tentatively TRBD2 (5 bases). Trimming pared 5 bases from V and 4 bases from J, leaving 20 bases between. Germline V gene data show CDR1 as LNHNV and CDR2 as YYDKDF (reference sequence). This CDR3 has 16 residues. The CDR3 loop is CATSLLDGEPGETQYF. DNA of the CDR3: TGTGCCACCAGCCTCCTTGACGGGGAGCCGGGAGAGACCCAGTACTTC. The full variable domain, rest sourced from reference TRBV15 and TRBJ2-5, is DAMVIQNPRYQVTQFGKPVTLSCSQTLNHNVMYWYQQKSSQAPKLLFHYYDKDFNNEADTPDNFQSRRPNTSFCFLDIRSPGLGDTAMYLCATSLLDGEPGETQYFGPGTRLLVL.

The V and J genes are TRBV10-1 and TRBJ1-5; D is perhaps TRBD1 (6 bases). V was shortened by 4 bases and J by 5 bases, with 9 bases between the two germline ends. The CDR3 is 13 amino acids. Germline values: CDR1 WNHNN, CDR2 SYGVQD (reference sequence). This CDR3 reads CASSGRGDQPQHF. The DNA for the CDR3 is TGCGCCAGCAGTGGCAGGGGAGATCAGCCCCAGCATTTT.

This clone ranks as medium-sized (0.01 to 0.1%). Other DNA sequences within the sample encode an identical CDR3. This chain joins TRBV6-5 and TRBJ1-6; possibly TRBD1 for D (6 bases). The CDR3 contains 16 residues. Trimming removed 2 bases at V and 7 bases at J, with 15 bases between. Germline V lookup: CDR1 MNHEY, CDR2 SVGAGI. DNA for the CDR3: TGTGCCAGCAGTTACCCCAGGGGAGGGGAAAATTCACCCCTCCACTTT. It specifies CASSYPRGGENSPLHF.

The CDR3 DNA reads as TGTGCCAGCAGCCAAGATCTTGGCAGCCCAGAGACCCAGTACTTC. Its translation is CASSQDLGSPETQYF. The chain has TRBV3-1 (or the pseudogene TRBV3-2) and TRBJ2-5; D gene unclear. V was cut by 0 bases and J by 4 bases, with 12 bases left in between. The germline V gene encodes CDR1 LGHDT and CDR2 YNNKEL (reference sequence). The CDR3 runs to 15 residues.

The chain couples TRBV3-1 (or the pseudogene TRBV3-2) to TRBJ2-5; TRBD2 aligns across 11 bases. V lost 6 bases and J lost 4; bases outside the gene matches: 4. This CDR3 has 14 residues. Germline V gives CDR1 LGHDT, CDR2 YNNKEL (reference sequence). CDR3 region: CASRPTSGTETQYF. DNA for the CDR3: TGTGCCAGCAGACCGACTAGCGGGACAGAGACCCAGTACTTC.

The rearrangement joins TRBV14 to TRBJ1-4; D remains unclear. Germline loops: CDR1 SGHDN, CDR2 FVKESK. Trimming took 1 base from V and 5 from J, leaving 8 bases between them. This CDR3 region has 14 residues. The CDR3 spells CASSQGTENEKLFF. The DNA of the CDR3 is TGTGCCAGCAGCCAAGGAACAGAGAATGAAAAACTGTTTTTT.

J is TRBJ1-1 and V is TRBV7-9; D uncertain. The CDR3 spans 15 residues. CDR1 and CDR2 from the germline V gene are SEHNR and FQNEAQ (reference sequence). V was cut by 4 bases and J by 3 bases, with 15 bases left in between. Here the CDR3 reads CASSSRPGLDTEAFF. The CDR3 DNA follows: TGTGCCAGCAGCTCTAGGCCGGGGTTAGACACTGAAGCTTTCTTT.

V usage is TRBV4-2 and J usage is TRBJ2-1, with 7 positions matching TRBD2. V dropped 10 bases and J dropped 3; count of bases not matched to a gene: 9. CDR1 LGHNA and CDR2 YNFKEQ come from the germline V gene. This CDR3 contains 14 residues. The CDR3 region is CATRPSGVYNEQFF. The CDR3 DNA reads TGTGCCACCCGGCCCAGCGGGGTCTACAATGAGCAGTTCTTC.

V gene TRBV6-1 combines with J gene TRBJ1-5; no clear D gene. The CDR3 covers 16 residues. The ends were cut back, 4 bases at V and 9 bases at J, with 22 bases in the middle. CDR1 and CDR2 (germline): MNHNS, SASEGT. CDR3 bases: TGTGCCAGCAGTGGGAACGGGTGGGCAGGTCTGTGGCCCCAGCATTTT. It yields the protein CASSGNGWAGLWPQHF.